A selection of T cell receptor beta chains follows, all from one sample in a study of cytotoxic CD8 clonotypes in ibrutinib-treated CLL. Using immunoSEQ multiplex PCR, the repertoire was profiled, and TCRdb retains in-frame clones only, with some absent. The profile shows 150,000 or so clones, approximately 80% of them singletons. The sequenced sample was PBMCs, obtained after 12 months of ibrutinib treatment. All receptors derive from a human donor with chronic lymphocytic leukemia. The CDR3 runs from the conserved cysteine through the conserved F or W. A D gene is named only where the DNA matches it firmly. Rows may omit the clone size; those that give it use once, few, many or a size class.

clone size	D gene	J gene	V gene	CDR3 protein	CDR3 DNA
NA	NA	TRBJ1-4	TRBV30	CAWMPDKWGRGEKLFF	TGTGCCTGGATGCCGGATAAATGGGGGAGGGGTGAAAAACTGTTTTTT
NA	NA	TRBJ2-2	TRBV29-1	CSAVSLSTWGELFF	TGCAGCGCCGTATCACTAAGTACCTGGGGGGAGCTGTTTTTT
NA	NA	TRBJ1-2	TRBV20-1	CSAREGYTF	TGCAGTGCTAGAGAGGGCTACACCTTC
few	NA	TRBJ2-3	TRBV29-1	CSVEVGDPREYF	TGCAGCGTTGAAGTTGGAGACCCCAGGGAGTATTTT
once	NA	TRBJ2-1	TRBV15	CATSAHSQLFQAPLYSNEQFF	TGTGCCACCAGCGCTCATTCCCAGCTATTCCAAGCTCCCCTATATAGTAATGAGCAGTTCTTC
NA	NA	TRBJ1-2	TRBV27	CASRPTGVEGYTF	TGTGCCAGCAGACCGACAGGTGTGGAAGGCTACACCTTC
NA	NA	TRBJ2-3	TRBV4-1	CASSQTWQGRRTDTQYF	TGCGCCAGCAGCCAAACATGGCAGGGTAGGAGGACAGATACGCAGTATTTT
few	NA	TRBJ1-3	TRBV7-9	CASSPSSGNTIYF	TGTGCCAGCAGCCCAAGCTCTGGAAACACCATATATTTT
NA	TRBD2	TRBJ2-3	TRBV5-1	CASSLYSLADTTDTQYF	TGCGCCAGCAGCTTATACTCACTAGCGGACACCACAGATACGCAGTATTTT
NA	NA	TRBJ2-3	TRBV7-2	CASSFDYPGGTDTQYF	TGTGCCAGCAGCTTTGATTACCCAGGGGGCACAGATACGCAGTATTTT
NA	NA	TRBJ2-3	TRBV4-1	CASSQARESTDTQYF	TGCGCCAGCAGCCAAGCGCGGGAAAGCACAGATACGCAGTATTTT
NA	TRBD1	TRBJ1-5	TRBV4-1	CASSHWDRADQPQHF	TGCGCCAGCAGCCACTGGGACAGGGCGGATCAGCCCCAGCATTTT
medium-sized	NA	TRBJ1-6	TRBV4-1	CASSQDNEGVPLHF	TGCGCCAGCAGCCAAGATAACGAGGGGGTTCCCCTCCACTTT
NA	NA	TRBJ2-3	TRBV6-1	CASSGSWPNPDTQYF	TGTGCCAGCAGTGGGTCTTGGCCGAATCCAGATACGCAGTATTTT
NA	NA	TRBJ2-1	TRBV28	CASSLFEGGNEQFF	TGTGCCAGCAGTTTATTCGAGGGGGGGAATGAGCAGTTCTTC
NA	NA	TRBJ1-3	TRBV2	CASRGTGGVGNTIYF	TGTGCCAGCAGAGGTACCGGGGGTGTAGGAAACACCATATATTTT
NA	TRBD1	TRBJ2-7	TRBV7-2	CASSSTRDRGIYEQYF	TGTGCCAGCAGCTCCACCCGGGACAGGGGGATATACGAGCAGTACTTC
NA	NA	TRBJ2-1	TRBV7-9	CASSLAQLAVLNEQFF	TGTGCCAGCAGCTTAGCGCAGCTAGCTGTGTTGAATGAGCAGTTCTTC
NA	NA	TRBJ1-1	TRBV5-1	CASSLDGATTEAFF	TGCGCCAGCAGCTTGGACGGGGCGACCACTGAAGCTTTCTTT
NA	NA	TRBJ2-1	TRBV19	CASSILALANNEQFF	TGTGCCAGTAGTATTCTTGCACTGGCGAACAATGAGCAGTTCTTC
once	TRBD1	TRBJ1-1	TRBV30	CAWSSRTGWNTEAFF	TGTGCCTGGAGTTCCCGGACAGGCTGGAACACTGAAGCTTTCTTT
NA	NA	TRBJ1-5	TRBV6-6	CASSAEISNQPQHF	TGTGCCAGCAGTGCAGAAATTAGCAATCAGCCCCAGCATTTT
few	NA	TRBJ2-2	TRBV9	CASSPLGGSKNTGELFF	TGTGCCAGCAGCCCCCTCGGGGGTAGTAAGAACACCGGGGAGCTGTTTTTT
NA	TRBD1	TRBJ1-5	TRBV6-5	CASSLQGKEPQHF	TGTGCCAGCAGTTTACAGGGGAAGGAGCCCCAGCATTTT
once	NA	TRBJ1-2	TRBV19	CASSPRQGNNYGYTF	TGTGCCAGTAGCCCGCGCCAGGGGAATAACTATGGCTACACCTTC
NA	NA	TRBJ2-2	TRBV19	CASSILRKGELFF	TGTGCCAGTAGTATTCTCAGGAAAGGGGAGCTGTTTTTT
NA	TRBD1	TRBJ1-5	TRBV7-6	CASSPRTGGTSQPQHF	TGTGCCAGCAGCCCCCGCACAGGGGGCACGAGTCAGCCCCAGCATTTT
NA	NA	TRBJ2-7	TRBV6-5	CASSYTLDSSYEQYF	TGTGCCAGCAGTTACACCCTGGACAGCTCCTACGAGCAGTACTTC